What follows is one T cell receptor (beta chain) and its context. The record originates from a study of T cell responses to AZD1222 COVID-19 vaccine. Germline values: CDR1 SGHTA, CDR2 FQGTGA. CDR3 length equals 16 residues. V shed 2 bases and J shed 3 bases, with 14 bases lying between them. Method: immunoSEQ multiplex PCR; TCRdb's copy keeps in-frame clones and lacks some. Of some 130,000 clones listed, around 84% are singletons. The sequence derives from an adult in good health. The chain has TRBV7-3 and TRBJ2-1; TRBD1 is a possible D gene (5 bases). Here the sequenced sample was peripheral blood, taken on day 0 of AZD1222 vaccination. CDR3 DNA: TGTGCCAGCAGCTTAGGTGGCCAGGGCTTCTACAATGAGCAGTTCTTC. Translation: CASSLGGQGFYNEQFF.